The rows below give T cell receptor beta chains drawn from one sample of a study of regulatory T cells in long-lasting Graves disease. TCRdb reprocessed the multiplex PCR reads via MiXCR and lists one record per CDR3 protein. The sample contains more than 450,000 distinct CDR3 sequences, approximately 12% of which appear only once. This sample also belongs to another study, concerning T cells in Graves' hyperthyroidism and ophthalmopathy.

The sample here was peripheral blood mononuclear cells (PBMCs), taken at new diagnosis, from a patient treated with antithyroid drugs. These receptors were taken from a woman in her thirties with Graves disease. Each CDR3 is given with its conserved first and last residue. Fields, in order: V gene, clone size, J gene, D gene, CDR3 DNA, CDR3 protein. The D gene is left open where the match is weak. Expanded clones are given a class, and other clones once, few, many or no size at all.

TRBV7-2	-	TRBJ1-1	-	TGTGCCAGCAGCTTAATCGGCCTAACAGCTAAAGCTTTCTTT	CASSLIGLTAKAFF
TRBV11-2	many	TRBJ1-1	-	TGTGCCAGCAGCTTAACCCGCGTGAGGACTTACACTGAAGCTTTCTTT	CASSLTRVRTYTEAFF
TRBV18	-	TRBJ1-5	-	TGTGCCAGCTCTAGTACGGATTATCAGCCCCAGCATTTT	CASSSTDYQPQHF
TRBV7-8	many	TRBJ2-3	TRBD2	TGTGCCAGCAGCCGAATAGCGGGAGGCACAGATACGCAGTATTTT	CASSRIAGGTDTQYF
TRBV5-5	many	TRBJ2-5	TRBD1	TGTGCCAGCAGCGAGGGGGCCCAAGAGACCCAGTACTTC	CASSEGAQETQYF
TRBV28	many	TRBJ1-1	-	TGTGCCAGCAGCCGGGGCGACTGGACACCGAACACTGAAGCTTTCTTT	CASSRGDWTPNTEAFF
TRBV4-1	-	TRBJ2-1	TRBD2	TGCGCCAGCAGCCGAATAGCCGGGACTATACACAATGAGCAGTTCTTC	CASSRIAGTIHNEQFF
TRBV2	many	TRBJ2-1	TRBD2	TGTGCCAGCAGTACTAGCGGGAGGCACCTATCGTACAATGAGCAGTTCTTC	CASSTSGRHLSYNEQFF
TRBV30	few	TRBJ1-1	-	TGTGCCTGGAGACCAGGGCGGTTCGCTGAAGCTTTCTTT	CAWRPGRFAEAFF
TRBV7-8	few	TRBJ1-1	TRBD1	TGTGCCAGCAGCTCGGGACAGGGGGCATCTGCTTTCTTT	CASSSGQGASAFF
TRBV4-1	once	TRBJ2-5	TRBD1	TGCGCCAGCAGCCACCCGGGACAGGGGGGAGAGACCCAGTACTTC	CASSHPGQGGETQYF
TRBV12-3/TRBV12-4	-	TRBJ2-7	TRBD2	TGTGCCAGCAGTCGGACTAGCGGTCCCTACGAGCAGTACTTC	CASSRTSGPYEQYF
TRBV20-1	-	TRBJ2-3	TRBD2	TGCAATGCTAGAGCGCCAGCGGGAGGGCAAGTCGGCACAGATACGCAGTATTTT	CNARAPAGGQVGTDTQYF
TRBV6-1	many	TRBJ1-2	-	TGTGCCAGCACCGTGGAAAAGATCTATGGCTACACCTTC	CASTVEKIYGYTF
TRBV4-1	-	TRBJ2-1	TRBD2	TGCGCCAGCAGCCAAGGGACTAGCGCAACTCAGTTCTTC	CASSQGTSATQFF
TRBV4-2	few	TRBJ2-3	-	TGTGCCAGCAGCCAAGATCTTCCAAGGGGTTCAAGCGATACGCAGTATTTT	CASSQDLPRGSSDTQYF
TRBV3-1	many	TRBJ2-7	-	TGTGCCAGCAGCCAAGCCTGGGTCGGGTACGAGCAGTACTTC	CASSQAWVGYEQYF
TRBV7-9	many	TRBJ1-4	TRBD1	TGTGCCAGCAGCTACACAGGGACAGAGGAAAAACTGTTTTTT	CASSYTGTEEKLFF
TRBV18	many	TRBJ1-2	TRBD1	TGTGCCAGCTCACCCGGGACAGGGTTGGTAGGCTACACCTTC	CASSPGTGLVGYTF
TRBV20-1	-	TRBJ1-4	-	TGCAGTGCTAGAGCCGCTAAGGGAGGAGTCGAAAAACTGTTTTTT	CSARAAKGGVEKLFF
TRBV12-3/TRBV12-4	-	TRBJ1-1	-	TGTGCCAGCAGTTTATCTTCGGGGTACACTGAAGCTTTCTTT	CASSLSSGYTEAFF
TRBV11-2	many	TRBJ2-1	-	TGTGCCAGCAGCTCATTCCGGGGCACCGGGACGGAATACAATGAGCAGTTCTTC	CASSSFRGTGTEYNEQFF
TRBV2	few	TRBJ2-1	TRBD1	TGTGCCAGCAGCACCGGACAGGGGGCGGGGTTCTTC	CASSTGQGAGFF
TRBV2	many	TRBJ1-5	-	TGTGCCAGCAACAGGGAGAATCAGCCCCAGCATTTT	CASNRENQPQHF
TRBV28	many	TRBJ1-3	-	TGTGCCAGCAGTTTAGCTACATCTGGAAACACCATATATTTT	CASSLATSGNTIYF
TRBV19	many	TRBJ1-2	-	TGTGCCAGTCACCGCTTATGGGGGGGGCCTGATGGCTACACCTTC	CASHRLWGGPDGYTF
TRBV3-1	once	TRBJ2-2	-	TGTGCCAGCAGCCAAGCCGGGATATCCGGGGAGCTGTTTTTT	CASSQAGISGELFF
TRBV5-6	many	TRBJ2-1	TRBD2	TGTGCCAGCAGCTTGGGTCTAGCGGGAGGGTTGAGGGGTGAGCAGTTCTTC	CASSLGLAGGLRGEQFF
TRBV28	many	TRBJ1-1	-	TGTGCCAGCAGCGGGGGATTGGACACTGAAGCTTTCTTT	CASSGGLDTEAFF
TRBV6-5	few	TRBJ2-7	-	TGTGCCAGCAGTTACTCGTTTTCGGATTCACCTTACGAGCAGTACTTC	CASSYSFSDSPYEQYF
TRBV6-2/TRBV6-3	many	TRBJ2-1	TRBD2	TGTGCCAGCAGTCGAGGGAGACTAGCGGCGCACCTCGGCTCCTACAATGAGCAGTTCTTC	CASSRGRLAAHLGSYNEQFF
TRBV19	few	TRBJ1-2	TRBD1	TGTGCCAGTAACCCCGGGACAGTCTATGGCTACACCTTC	CASNPGTVYGYTF
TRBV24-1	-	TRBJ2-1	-	TGTGCCACCAGTGATTTGAACAGCCTCTACAATGAGCAGTTCTTC	CATSDLNSLYNEQFF
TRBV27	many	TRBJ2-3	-	TGTGCCAGCAGTGCGCCGGGACTCGGAGATACGCAGTATTTT	CASSAPGLGDTQYF
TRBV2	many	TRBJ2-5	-	TGTGCCAGCAGTGAAACAGTCCAAGAGACCCAGTACTTC	CASSETVQETQYF
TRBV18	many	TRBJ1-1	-	TGTGCCAGCTCATCTGACAGAGAGGTGAACACTGAAGCTTTCTTT	CASSSDREVNTEAFF
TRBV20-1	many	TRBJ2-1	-	TGCAGTGCTACCCCGCGGAGCTCCTACAATGAGCAGTTCTTC	CSATPRSSYNEQFF
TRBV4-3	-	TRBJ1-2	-	TGCGCCAGCAGCAAGTCGGGGGGAGCTAACTATGGCTACACCTTC	CASSKSGGANYGYTF
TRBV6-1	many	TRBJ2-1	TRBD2	TGTGCCAGCAGTGGAGCGGGACGGGCTCTTAATGAGCAGTTCTTC	CASSGAGRALNEQFF
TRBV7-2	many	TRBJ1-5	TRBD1	TGTGCCAGCAGCCACCCCCGGACAGGGGCTCAAAGAGGGGCTCAGCCCCAGCATTTT	CASSHPRTGAQRGAQPQHF
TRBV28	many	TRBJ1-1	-	TGTGCCAGCAGTTTTTCGATCGGCGCAGGGGTTACTGAAGCTTTCTTT	CASSFSIGAGVTEAFF
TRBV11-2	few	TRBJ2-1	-	TGTGCCAGCAGTCGGGTGGGGGCCCGGAGCTCCTACAATGAGCAGCTCTTC	CASSRVGARSSYNEQLF
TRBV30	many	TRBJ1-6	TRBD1	TGTGCCTGGAGTGGGCGACAGGGGAGAACACCCCTCCACTTT	CAWSGRQGRTPLHF
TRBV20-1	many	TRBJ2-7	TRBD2	TGCAGTGCAAGGACTAGCGGGATCGAGCAGTACTTC	CSARTSGIEQYF
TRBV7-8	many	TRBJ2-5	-	TGTGCCAGCAGCTTCCACCCCCGGGGCCAGGGGACGCAAGAGACCCAGTACTTC	CASSFHPRGQGTQETQYF
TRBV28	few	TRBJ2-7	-	TGTGCCAGCAGTTTGGTGAACCCATTATTCCCCCCCTACGAGCAGTACTTC	CASSLVNPLFPPYEQYF
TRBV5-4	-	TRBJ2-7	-	TGTGCCAGCAGCAATATGAAGGGCTACGAGCAGTACTTC	CASSNMKGYEQYF
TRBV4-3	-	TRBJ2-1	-	TGCGCCAGCAGCCAAGATCCCCTTAACGGAGGTGAGCAGTTCTTC	CASSQDPLNGGEQFF
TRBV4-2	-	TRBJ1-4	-	TGTGCCAGCCGGGGCTCCGAAAAACTGTTTTTT	CASRGSEKLFF
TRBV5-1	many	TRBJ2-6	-	TGTGCCAGCAGCTTTACAGCCTCTGGGGCCAACGTCCTGACTTTC	CASSFTASGANVLTF
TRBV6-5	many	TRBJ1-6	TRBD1	TGTGCCAGCAGTTACGGAGGGACAGATCCTTATTCACCCCTCCACTTT	CASSYGGTDPYSPLHF
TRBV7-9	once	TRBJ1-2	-	TGTGCCAGCAGCTTAGAATGGACAGTTGCCTATGGCTACACCTTC	CASSLEWTVAYGYTF
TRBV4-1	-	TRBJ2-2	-	TGCGCCAGCAGGATGGGCAGGGCGAGATCGAACACCGGGGAGCTGTTTTTT	CASRMGRARSNTGELFF
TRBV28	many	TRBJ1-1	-	TGTGCCAGCAGTTTACGGGGACGGGGGAACACTGAAGCTTTCTTT	CASSLRGRGNTEAFF
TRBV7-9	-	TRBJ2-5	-	TGTGCCAGCAGCCCACGTGGAGGGGAGAAAGAGACCCAGTACTTC	CASSPRGGEKETQYF
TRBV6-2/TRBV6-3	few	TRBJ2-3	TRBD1	TGTGCCAGCAGTTACGTGGGGACCGGGACAGCCACAGATACGCAGTATTTT	CASSYVGTGTATDTQYF
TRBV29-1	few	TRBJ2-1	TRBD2	TGCAGCGTTCGGGGACTAGCGGGGCCCAACAATGAGCAGTTCTTC	CSVRGLAGPNNEQFF
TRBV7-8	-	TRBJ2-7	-	TGTGCCAGCAGCCTGAGAACGGTGGGTGGCTACGAGCAGTACTTC	CASSLRTVGGYEQYF